Listed below are T cell receptor beta chains from one sample, sequenced in a study of blood T cell repertoires in COVID-19. Sequencing used immunoSEQ multiplex PCR; TCRdb keeps in-frame clones, though not all of them. The sample shows around 190,000 clones, 88% of them seen only once. The sample consisted of PBMCs or T cells enriched from blood (not recorded which). These receptors were collected from a woman under 30 who had recovered from COVID-19. The CDR3 runs from the conserved cysteine through the conserved F or W. D genes are given only for firm matches. Size is stated for part of the rows, as once, few or many counts, or as a class when the clone is expanded.

clone size	CDR3 length	V gene	D gene	J gene	CDR3 DNA	CDR3 protein
-	17	TRBV5-8	-	TRBJ2-5	TGTGCCAGCAGCCGCACGGGGAGATTGGGATATGGGGAGACCCAGTACTTC	CASSRTGRLGYGETQYF
-	15	TRBV28	-	TRBJ2-7	TGTGCCAGCAGTTTATCCTCCCAGGGGCAGTACGAGCAGTACTTC	CASSLSSQGQYEQYF
-	16	TRBV5-6	TRBD1	TRBJ2-1	TGTGCCAGCAGCCCTGAGGGACAGGGGTCCTACAATGAGCAGTTCTTC	CASSPEGQGSYNEQFF
-	13	TRBV11-2	-	TRBJ1-6	TGTGCCAGCAGCTTTCAGGATAATTCACCCCTCCACTTT	CASSFQDNSPLHF
-	14	TRBV20-1	TRBD1	TRBJ2-3	TGCAGTGCCAGTGGGGACAGGGTTACAGATACGCAGTATTTT	CSASGDRVTDTQYF
-	14	TRBV7-9	-	TRBJ1-1	TGTGCCAGCAGCTTTTATACTAAGAACACTGAAGCTTTCTTT	CASSFYTKNTEAFF
-	14	TRBV24-1	TRBD1	TRBJ2-7	TGTGCCACCAGTGTAACAGGGGGCAGTAACGAGCAGTACTTC	CATSVTGGSNEQYF
-	15	TRBV3-1/TRBV3-2	-	TRBJ2-7	TGTGCCAGCAGCCTGCGGACTTCTACACCCTACGAGCAGTACTTC	CASSLRTSTPYEQYF
-	14	TRBV28	TRBD1	TRBJ1-5	TGTGCCAGCAGTTACGGGGACAGGGTACAGCCCCAGCATTTT	CASSYGDRVQPQHF
-	13	TRBV18	-	TRBJ1-3	TGTGCCAGCTCGGGAGCACCGGGAAACACCATATATTTT	CASSGAPGNTIYF
-	12	TRBV2	-	TRBJ2-3	TGTGCCAGCAGTGCCCTCACAGATACGCAGTATTTT	CASSALTDTQYF
-	15	TRBV28	-	TRBJ1-5	TGTGCCAGCTCGGCCGGTTGGGCCGGCAATCAGCCCCAGCATTTT	CASSAGWAGNQPQHF
-	15	TRBV3-1/TRBV3-2	TRBD1	TRBJ1-4	TGTGCCAGCAGCCAAGGGACAGGGGATATTGAAAAACTGTTTTTT	CASSQGTGDIEKLFF
once	15	TRBV7-2	TRBD1	TRBJ1-1	TGTGCCAGCAGCTTGGGGGACAGGCCGAACACTGAAGCTTTCTTT	CASSLGDRPNTEAFF
-	14	TRBV28	-	TRBJ2-3	TGTGCCAGCAGCGACCCCGGGTGGACAGATACGCAGTATTTT	CASSDPGWTDTQYF
-	14	TRBV5-6	-	TRBJ2-5	TGTGCCAGCAACCCCCGACAGGCGGTGGAGACCCAGTACTTC	CASNPRQAVETQYF
few	16	TRBV7-9	-	TRBJ2-5	TGTGCCAGCAGCTCAAACGGGGGGCCGTACCAAGAGACCCAGTACTTC	CASSSNGGPYQETQYF
-	15	TRBV9	-	TRBJ1-5	TGTGCCAGCAGCCCCCGCGGTACGGACAATCAGCCCCAGCATTTT	CASSPRGTDNQPQHF
-	14	TRBV25-1	TRBD1	TRBJ2-7	TGTGCCAGCAGGGAGACAGGGGCTGAATACGAGCAGTACTTC	CASRETGAEYEQYF
-	15	TRBV19	TRBD1	TRBJ1-4	TGTGCCAGTAGCGGGACAGCCGCAACTAATGAAAAACTGTTTTTT	CASSGTAATNEKLFF
-	17	TRBV28	-	TRBJ1-5	TGTGCCAGCAGTTTCAGTTCAGGGTTCAGGGGCAATCAGCCCCAGCATTTT	CASSFSSGFRGNQPQHF
few	14	TRBV5-1	-	TRBJ1-3	TGCGCCAGCAGCCCGACAGGAACTGGAAACACCATATATTTT	CASSPTGTGNTIYF
-	16	TRBV27	-	TRBJ1-6	TGTGCCAGCAGTTTTGCTACCGGGTCGGGGAATTCACCCCTCCACTTT	CASSFATGSGNSPLHF
once	15	TRBV18	TRBD2	TRBJ2-7	TGTGCCAGCTCACCGTCCGGGAGGACCTCCTACGAGCAGTACTTC	CASSPSGRTSYEQYF
-	17	TRBV27	TRBD2	TRBJ2-1	TGTGCCAGCAGTCCCGGGACTAGCGGGAGCTCCTACAATGAGCAGTTCTTC	CASSPGTSGSSYNEQFF
-	14	TRBV18	-	TRBJ2-7	TGTGCCAGCTCACCACCCGACAGCCGCTACGAGCAGTACTTC	CASSPPDSRYEQYF
-	15	TRBV18	TRBD1	TRBJ1-5	TGTGCCAGCTCACTACGGGACAGCCAAAATCAGCCCCAGCATTTT	CASSLRDSQNQPQHF
-	16	TRBV5-4	-	TRBJ2-7	TGTGCCAGCAGCTTGGTATCGGCTAGTGGCACCTACGAGCAGTACTTC	CASSLVSASGTYEQYF
-	14	TRBV27	TRBD1	TRBJ1-6	TGTGCCAGCAGACCGGACAGGGCAAATTCACCCCTCCACTTT	CASRPDRANSPLHF
-	15	TRBV2	-	TRBJ1-1	TGTGCCAGCAGGCCTCCCACAGGGCTGAACACTGAAGCTTTCTTT	CASRPPTGLNTEAFF
-	11	TRBV7-8	TRBD1	TRBJ1-1	TGTGCCAGCAGTTGGGACAGGGAGGCTTTCTTT	CASSWDREAFF
-	12	TRBV5-3	-	TRBJ1-1	TGTGCCAGAAGCTATAAGAACACTGAAGCTTTCTTT	CARSYKNTEAFF
-	17	TRBV9	TRBD2	TRBJ2-3	TGTGCCAGCAGCGTAGAAACTAGCGGGAGTACGTTAGATACGCAGTATTTT	CASSVETSGSTLDTQYF